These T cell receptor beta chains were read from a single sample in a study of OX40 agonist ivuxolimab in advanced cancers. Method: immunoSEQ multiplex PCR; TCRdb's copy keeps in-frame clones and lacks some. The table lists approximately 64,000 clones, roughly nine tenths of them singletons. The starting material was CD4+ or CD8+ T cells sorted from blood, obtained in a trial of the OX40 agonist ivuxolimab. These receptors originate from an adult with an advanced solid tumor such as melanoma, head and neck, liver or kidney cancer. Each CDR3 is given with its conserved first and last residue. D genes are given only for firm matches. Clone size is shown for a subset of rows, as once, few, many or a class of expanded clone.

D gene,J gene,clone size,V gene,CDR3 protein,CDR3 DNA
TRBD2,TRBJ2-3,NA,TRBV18,CASSPLRREVTDTQYF,TGTGCCAGTTCACCCCTTCGGCGGGAGGTGACAGATACGCAGTATTTT
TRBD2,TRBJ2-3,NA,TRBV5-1,CASSPGLAGGFTDTQYF,TGCGCCAGCAGCCCCGGACTAGCGGGAGGGTTCACAGATACGCAGTATTTT
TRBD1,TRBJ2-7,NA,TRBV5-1,CASSARTGSPYEQYF,TGCGCCAGCAGCGCAAGGACAGGGTCCCCCTACGAGCAGTACTTC
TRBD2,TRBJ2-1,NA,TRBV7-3,CASSLNSGVYNEQFF,TGTGCCAGCAGCTTAAATAGCGGGGTATACAATGAGCAGTTCTTC
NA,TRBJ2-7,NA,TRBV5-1,CASSLSTGATGHEQYF,TGCGCCAGCAGCTTGAGTACCGGGGCCACAGGGCACGAGCAGTACTTC
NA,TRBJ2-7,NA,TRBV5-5,CASSLASQSYEQYF,TGTGCCAGCAGCTTGGCCAGTCAGTCTTACGAGCAGTACTTC
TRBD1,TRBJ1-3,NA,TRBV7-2,CASSRQAGGTDTIYF,TGTGCCAGCAGCCGGCAGGCAGGGGGAACGGACACCATATATTTT
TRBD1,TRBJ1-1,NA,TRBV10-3,CAISGGQGTPMNTEAFF,TGTGCCATCAGTGGGGGACAGGGGACTCCCATGAACACTGAAGCTTTCTTT
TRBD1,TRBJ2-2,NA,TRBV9,CASGKGTGGPTGELFF,TGTGCCAGCGGAAAGGGGACAGGGGGTCCCACCGGGGAGCTGTTTTTT
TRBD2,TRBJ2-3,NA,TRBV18,CASSRAGSDTQYF,TGTGCCAGCTCACGAGCGGGATCAGATACGCAGTATTTT
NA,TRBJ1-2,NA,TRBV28,CASGNPGRRYGYTF,TGTGCCAGCGGCAATCCGGGACGGAGATATGGCTACACCTTC
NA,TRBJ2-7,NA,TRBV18,CASSPGSSYEQYF,TGTGCCAGCTCACCCGGGAGCTCCTACGAGCAGTACTTC
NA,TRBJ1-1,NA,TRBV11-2,CASSLWGGTEAFF,TGTGCCAGCAGCTTATGGGGAGGCACTGAAGCTTTCTTT
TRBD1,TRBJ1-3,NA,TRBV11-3,CASSSGQSSGNTIYF,TGTGCCAGCAGCTCGGGACAGAGCTCTGGAAACACCATATATTTT
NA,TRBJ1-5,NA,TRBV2,CASSGEVIGNQPQHF,TGTGCCAGCAGTGGAGAGGTCATAGGCAATCAGCCCCAGCATTTT
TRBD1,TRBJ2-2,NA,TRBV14,CASSHRTGGNTGELFF,TGTGCCAGCAGCCACCGGACAGGGGGCAACACCGGGGAGCTGTTTTTT
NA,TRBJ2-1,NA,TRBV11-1,CASSLGSGVNNEQFF,TGTGCCAGCAGCTTGGGAAGCGGAGTAAACAATGAGCAGTTCTTC
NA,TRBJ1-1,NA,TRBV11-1,CASSLMNTEAFF,TGTGCCAGCAGCTTAATGAACACTGAAGCTTTCTTT
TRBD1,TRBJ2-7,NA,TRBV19,CASSDRTGGSSLERRIQYF,TGTGCCAGTAGCGATAGGACAGGGGGGTCGAGCCTTGAGAGGCGTATACAGTACTTC
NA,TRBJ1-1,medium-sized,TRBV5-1,CASSLDRGINTEAFF,TGCGCCAGCAGCTTGGACAGAGGGATAAACACTGAAGCTTTCTTT
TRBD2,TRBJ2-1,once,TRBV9,CASSVDTSGFNEQFF,TGTGCCAGCAGCGTAGACACTAGCGGGTTTAATGAGCAGTTCTTC
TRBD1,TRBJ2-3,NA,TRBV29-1,CSVELTGTDTQYF,TGCAGCGTTGAACTGACAGGGACAGATACGCAGTATTTT
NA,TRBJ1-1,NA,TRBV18,CASSQNSEGEAFF,TGTGCCAGCTCCCAAAACTCCGAGGGTGAAGCTTTCTTT
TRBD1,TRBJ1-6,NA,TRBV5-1,CASSLYPGQGNSPLHF,TGCGCCAGCAGCTTGTATCCGGGACAGGGGAATTCACCCCTCCACTTT
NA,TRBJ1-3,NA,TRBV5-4,CASSFTGGNTIYF,TGTGCCAGCAGCTTTACAGGGGGAAACACCATATATTTT